A single sample is the source of the 23 T cell receptor beta chains below, sequenced in a study of OX40 agonist ivuxolimab in advanced cancers. Receptor libraries were prepared by the immunoSEQ multiplex PCR assay. TCRdb took over this immuneACCESS table, retaining in-frame rearrangements with V and J assigned. Such tables are incomplete; in checked studies, under half of the missing clones stem from an unresolved V gene, and the remainder is unexplained. Here the sample has some 52,000 clones; about 86% occur a single time. The ten largest clones add up to 5.5% to 7% of the sample. The sequencing used CD4+ or CD8+ T cells sorted from blood, collected in a trial of the OX40 agonist ivuxolimab. These receptors came from an adult with an advanced solid tumor such as melanoma, head and neck, liver or kidney cancer.

The chain recombines TRBV18 with TRBJ2-2, with 8 bases aligning to TRBD1. The CDR3 has 16 amino acids. Germline V gene lookup returns CDR1 KGHSH and CDR2 LQKENI. V lost 6 bases, J lost 6 bases, and 12 bases stayed unmatched. DNA for the CDR3: TGTGCCAGCTCCCGTCGGGGGCAGGGGGCCTCCGGGGAGCTGTTTTTT. This gives the protein CASSRRGQGASGELFF. The entire variable domain, with the rest obtained from reference TRBV18 and TRBJ2-2, is as follows: NAGVMQNPRHLVRRRGQEARLRCSPMKGHSHVYWYRQLPEEGLKFMVYLQKENIIDESGMPKERFSAEFPKEGPSILRIQQVVRGDSAAYFCASSRRGQGASGELFFGEGSRLTVL.

The genes are TRBV27 and TRBJ1-4; D uncertain. Germline V CDR1 and CDR2: MNHEY, SMNVEV (reference sequence). The V and J ends lost 5 bases and 3 bases respectively, with 19 bases between them. The CDR3 runs 17 residues. CDR3 nucleotide sequence: TGTGCCAGCAGTCGAACGGGATTCTCCGAGGCTAATGAAAAACTGTTTTTT. As protein: CASSRTGFSEANEKLFF.

The chain employs TRBV6-5 and TRBJ1-2; 9 bases map to TRBD1. V dropped 6 bases and J dropped 7; count of bases not matched to a gene: 12. Germline V gene lookup returns CDR1 MNHEY and CDR2 SVGAGI. This CDR3 has 15 residues. CDR3 loop: CASSPDRGRSGGYTF. CDR3 coding DNA: TGTGCCAGCAGCCCCGACAGGGGGAGATCTGGTGGCTACACCTTC.

V usage is TRBV7-9 and J usage is TRBJ2-1; D might be TRBD1 (6 bases). The V end was cut by 8 bases, the J end by 0 bases, with 17 bases between. The germline gives CDR1 SEHNR, CDR2 FQNEAQ (reference sequence). CDR3 length: 16 amino acids. The CDR3 sequence is CASGSSRGSSYNEQFF. DNA of the CDR3: TGTGCCAGCGGCTCCTCAAGGGGGAGCTCCTACAATGAGCAGTTCTTC. Variable domain in full (rest from reference TRBV7-9 and TRBJ2-1): DTGVSQNPRHKITKRGQNVTFRCDPISEHNRLYWYRQTLGQGPEFLTYFQNEAQLEKSRLLSDRFSAERPKGSFSTLEIQRTEQGDSAMYLCASGSSRGSSYNEQFFGPGTRLTVL.

The chain carries TRBV5-1 and TRBJ1-5; TRBD1 is a possible D gene (6 bases). V was clipped by 4 bases and J by 6 bases, with 14 bases between them. The CDR3 contains 14 residues. Germline values: CDR1 SGHRS, CDR2 YFSETQ. CDR3 DNA: TGCGCCAGCAGCACTGGGACATCAGGTCAGCCCCAGCATTTT. Protein product: CASSTGTSGQPQHF.

The rearrangement joins TRBV30 to TRBJ1-3, with TRBD1 as a possible D gene (6 bases). The CDR3 length is 14 residues. Trimming left V 5 bases short and J 0 bases short, with 11 bases between. From germline, CDR1 is GTSNPN and CDR2 SVGIG (reference sequence). CDR3 protein: CAWGQLDSGNTIYF. CDR3 nucleotides: TGTGCCTGGGGACAGCTTGACTCTGGAAACACCATATATTTT.

The J gene is TRBJ1-4, the V gene TRBV2; perhaps TRBD1 as D (6 bases). The CDR3 is 13 residues long. Trimming removed 7 bases at V and 6 bases at J, with 12 bases between. Germline-derived CDR1 and CDR2 are SNHLY and FYNNEI. The CDR3 DNA is TGTGCCAGCACTCAGGGGCGATATGAAAAACTGTTTTTT. Translated, it gives CASTQGRYEKLFF.

The rearrangement links TRBV11-2 to TRBJ2-1, with TRBD2 matching 8 bases. The length of the CDR3 is 14 residues. J lost 5 bases, V lost 4 bases, and 4 bases had no gene match. Germline V gene data show CDR1 as SGHAT and CDR2 as FQNNGV. Written as DNA, the CDR3 is TGTGCCAGCAGCTCAGGGCGGGGGGACAATGAGCAGTTCTTC. Amino acids: CASSSGRGDNEQFF.

This clone was recorded a few times. J is TRBJ2-1 and V is TRBV10-3, with D tentatively TRBD2 (6 bases). Looked up from germline, CDR1 is ENHRY and CDR2 is SYGVKD. Trimming left V 3 bases short and J 7 bases short, with 16 bases between. The length of the CDR3 is 15 residues. The CDR3 sequence: CAISERAGKGNEQFF. CDR3 sequence (DNA): TGTGCCATCAGTGAAAGGGCGGGGAAAGGTAATGAGCAGTTCTTC.

V is TRBV30 and J is TRBJ1-1, with D unresolved. Trimming removed 0 bases from V and 1 base from J, with 9 bases in between. The V gene's germline CDR1 is GTSNPN and CDR2 SVGIG (reference sequence). The CDR3 is 14 residues long. The CDR3 sequence is CAWSVSASNTEAFF. The CDR3 bases are TGTGCCTGGAGTGTATCAGCGTCGAACACTGAAGCTTTCTTT.

This chain links TRBV6-9 with TRBJ1-1; TRBD1 is a possible D gene (6 bases). The CDR3 length is 15 residues. V lost 3 bases, J lost 5 bases, and 16 bases lay in between. CDR1 and CDR2 from the germline V gene are MNHGY and SVAAGI. For the CDR3, the DNA is TGTGCCAGCAGTTACAACGGAGGGGGGATGACTGAAGCTTTCTTT. Residues: CASSYNGGGMTEAFF.

The chain links TRBV10-3 to TRBJ2-5; D not certain. Germline loops: CDR1 ENHRY, CDR2 SYGVKD. The CDR3 covers 14 residues. Trimming stripped 7 bases from V and 5 bases from J, with 17 bases between. The CDR3 nucleotides are TGTGCCATCACTGGCCAGCCTGGGGTGGAGACCCAGTACTTC. Encoded protein: CAITGQPGVETQYF.

V and J are TRBV19 and TRBJ1-4; 7 positions match TRBD1. The junction had 7 bases not matched to a gene; V was cut back by 9 bases and J by 6 bases. Germline V CDR1 and CDR2: LNHDA, SQIVND (reference sequence). The CDR3 has 13 amino acids. In nucleotides, the CDR3 is TGTGCCAGCCAGGGGACAGAACATGAAAAACTGTTTTTT. It codes for CASQGTEHEKLFF.

This clone was seen only once. This CDR3 is also generated by other DNA sequences in the sample. The rearrangement links TRBV5-1 to TRBJ1-1; no definite D call. V was shortened by 0 bases and J by 0 bases, with 6 bases between the two germline ends. Germline CDR1 SGHRS, CDR2 YFSETQ. The CDR3 is 14 amino acids. The CDR3 protein is CASSLEGLNTEAFF. The CDR3 DNA follows: TGCGCCAGCAGCTTGGAAGGGTTGAACACTGAAGCTTTCTTT.

The table lists this clone with a few counts. This chain connects TRBV12-5 to TRBJ2-6, with D possibly TRBD1 on 6 matching bases. The V gene's germline CDR1 is LGHNT and CDR2 FRNRAP. Trimming shortened V by 3 bases and J by 0 bases, and 6 bases separated the two germline ends. The CDR3 extends over 15 amino acids. DNA for the CDR3: TGTGCTAGTGGTTTAGGGGGCTCTGGGGCCAACGTCCTGACTTTC. Protein sequence: CASGLGGSGANVLTF.

This clone has just a few counts. The chain is built from TRBV2 and TRBJ1-5, with no clear D. Germline CDR1 is SNHLY and CDR2 is FYNNEI. This CDR3 region has 12 residues. V was clipped by 3 bases and J by 8 bases, with 8 bases between them. This chain's CDR3 is CASSDVKEPQHF. Written as DNA, the CDR3 is TGTGCCAGCAGTGACGTAAAGGAGCCCCAGCATTTT. The variable domain in full, with the rest retrieved from reference TRBV2 and TRBJ1-5, is EPEVTQTPSHQVTQMGQEVILRCVPISNHLYFYWYRQILGQKVEFLVSFYNNEISEKSEIFDDQFSVERPDGSNFTLKIRSTKLEDSAMYFCASSDVKEPQHFGDGTRLSIL.

The rearrangement uses TRBV7-8 and TRBJ1-2; 7 bases align to TRBD1. Germline CDR1 SGHVS, CDR2 FQNEAQ. V dropped 5 bases and J dropped 5; count of bases not matched to a gene: 8. The CDR3 has 14 residues. This CDR3 is CASSARPGQYGYTF. The CDR3 DNA reads TGTGCCAGCAGCGCCCGACCGGGACAGTATGGCTACACCTTC.

V gene TRBV5-1 combines with J gene TRBJ2-5; the match to TRBD1 covers 8 bases. Germline assignment: CDR1 SGHRS and CDR2 YFSETQ. The J segment lost 4 bases and the V segment lost 0 bases, leaving 5 bases of the junction unmatched. The CDR3 is 15 residues long. The CDR3 region is CASSLVGTGVETQYF. Written as DNA, the CDR3 is TGCGCCAGCAGCTTGGTGGGGACAGGAGTAGAGACCCAGTACTTC.

The chain couples TRBV9 to TRBJ1-2; no clear D. Trimming cost V 6 bases and J 1 base, with 13 bases left between them. The CDR3 is 14 amino acids. Germline lookup yields CDR1 SGDLS and CDR2 YYNGEE. The CDR3 sequence is CASTLNLLNYGYTF. The CDR3, as DNA: TGTGCCAGCACCTTAAATTTACTTAACTATGGCTACACCTTC.

The J gene is TRBJ1-4, the V gene TRBV6-5; TRBD1 is a possible D gene (6 bases). The CDR3 runs to 15 residues. Per the germline V gene, CDR1 is MNHEY and CDR2 is SVGAGI. The germline V and J ends were trimmed by 0 bases and 8 bases, with 13 bases remaining between them. This chain's CDR3 is CASSYSGSQGEKLFF. The CDR3 coding sequence is TGTGCCAGCAGTTACTCGGGCTCCCAGGGGGAAAAACTGTTTTTT.

The rearrangement links TRBV18 to TRBJ1-4, with D unresolved. In germline, CDR1 is KGHSH, CDR2 LQKENI. The ends were cut back, 2 bases at V and 0 bases at J, with 13 bases in the middle. This CDR3 is built from 17 residues. This chain's CDR3 is CASSPWVGISTNEKLFF. CDR3 sequence (DNA): TGTGCCAGCTCACCATGGGTCGGAATTTCAACTAATGAAAAACTGTTTTTT.

The chain combines TRBV28 with TRBJ2-5, with D hard to call. Germline CDR1 MDHEN, CDR2 SYDVKM. CDR3 length: 14 residues. Trimming stripped 6 bases from V and 4 bases from J, with 15 bases between. CDR3 in amino acids: CASSPVKVGETQYF. The CDR3, as DNA: TGTGCCAGCAGCCCGGTCAAGGTAGGAGAGACCCAGTACTTC.

The chain joins TRBV5-1 to TRBJ2-7; no definite D call. Germline V gene lookup returns CDR1 SGHRS and CDR2 YFSETQ. V was clipped by 2 bases and J by 5 bases, with 14 bases between them. The CDR3 has 14 amino acids. The CDR3 loop reads CASSLNFEGDEQYF. For the CDR3, the DNA is TGCGCCAGCAGCTTAAATTTTGAAGGCGACGAGCAGTACTTC.